Listed here are 23 T cell receptor beta chains from one sample, sequenced in a study of T-cell reconstitution after alpha-beta-depleted transplantation in children. Unique molecular identifiers were incorporated during preparation of the TCRbeta library. TCRdb re-analysed the PCR reads in MiXCR, keeping a single row per CDR3 protein. The sample lists just under 350,000 distinct CDR3 sequences; about 17% were seen once. The source material was PBMCs, mostly from graft donor cells, sampled 360 days after TCRalphabeta/CD19-depleted stem cell transplant. These receptors all come from a male patient aged 2-15 years who had a stem cell transplant for acute lymphoblastic leukemia, so the T cells may come from the graft donor.

The chain recombines TRBV30 with TRBJ1-1, with D uncertain. CDR1 is GTSNPN and CDR2 is SVGIG in the germline V gene (reference sequence). Trimming pared 7 bases from V and 5 bases from J, leaving 14 bases between. The CDR3 covers 12 residues. The CDR3 region has the DNA TGTGCCTCCGGGCGCCTGGCGACTGAAGCTTTCTTT. Translated, it gives CASGRLATEAFF.

This clonotype has only a few counts. The rearrangement links TRBV9 to TRBJ2-3; D is unclear. Trimming pared 0 bases from V and 2 bases from J, leaving 16 bases between. The CDR3 spans 17 residues. CDR1 is SGDLS and CDR2 is YYNGEE in the germline V gene. In DNA, the CDR3 is TGTGCCAGCAGCGTAGTATCCGGGTTCCCGATCACAGATACGCAGTATTTT. Protein: CASSVVSGFPITDTQYF.

The chain couples TRBV7-9 to TRBJ2-7; the D is unclear. Germline assignment: CDR1 SEHNR and CDR2 FQNEAQ (reference sequence). CDR3 size: 12 residues. Deletions cut 5 bases from V and 1 base from J, with 6 bases between. DNA of the CDR3: TGTGCCAGCAGCGCCCATTCCTACGAGCAGTACTTC. Translated: CASSAHSYEQYF.

This clonotype has just a few counts. V gene TRBV29-1 combines with J gene TRBJ2-1; maybe TRBD2 (5 bases). CDR1 and CDR2 from the germline V gene are SQVTM and ANQGSEA. V was trimmed by 7 bases and J by 6 bases, leaving 13 bases between them. CDR3 length: 12 residues. The CDR3 DNA reads TGCAGCGCCTTACTAGGAACCAATGAGCAGTTCTTC. The encoded protein is CSALLGTNEQFF.

This clonotype was detected many times. J is TRBJ2-1 and V is TRBV4-3; D gene uncertain. The CDR3 totals 13 residues. CDR1 and CDR2 from the germline V gene are LGHNA and YSLEER. V lost 1 base and J lost 3, with 4 bases in between. The CDR3 nucleotides are TGCGCCAGCAGCCAAGTATTCTACAATGAGCAGTTCTTC. Translation: CASSQVFYNEQFF.

The chain is built from TRBV4-1 and TRBJ1-4, with 9 bases lining up with TRBD1. Per germline, CDR1 MGHRA and CDR2 YSYEKL. The trim removed 0 bases at V and 5 bases at J, leaving 4 bases unmatched. The CDR3 is 16 amino acids. The CDR3 bases are TGCGCCAGCAGCCAAGACCAGGGACAGGGAAATGAAAAACTGTTTTTT. Its translation is CASSQDQGQGNEKLFF.

The V and J genes are TRBV9 and TRBJ1-6, with D uncertain. CDR3 size: 15 residues. Between the trimmed V and J ends, which lost 2 bases and 5 bases, there was a span of 11 bases. Germline CDR1 reads SGDLS; CDR2 reads YYNGEE. CDR3 amino acids: CASSVLDLDNSPLHF. CDR3 DNA sequence: TGTGCCAGCAGCGTTCTGGATTTGGATAATTCACCCCTCCACTTT.

Ten or more counts support this clonotype. The J gene is TRBJ2-1, the V gene TRBV11-2, with 10 bases identical to TRBD2. Germline V gives CDR1 SGHAT, CDR2 FQNNGV. This CDR3 is 19 amino acids long. Losses at the gene ends were 0 bases for V and 4 bases for J; bases not matched to a gene: 12. The CDR3 DNA reads as TGTGCCAGCAGCTTAGATAGAAGTCCGGGACTAGCGAATTACAATGAGCAGTTCTTC. Translation: CASSLDRSPGLANYNEQFF.

V and J are TRBV11-1 and TRBJ2-6, with TRBD2 matching over 11 bases. Germline trimming cut 5 bases from V and 0 bases from J; bases unmatched to any gene: 15. CDR1 is SGHAT and CDR2 is FQDESV in the germline V gene (reference sequence). This CDR3 has 21 amino acids. The CDR3 reads CASSPRASGRTSPSGANVLTF. CDR3 sequence (DNA): TGTGCCAGCAGCCCTAGGGCTAGCGGGAGGACATCCCCCTCTGGGGCCAACGTCCTGACTTTC.

The V call is TRBV12-3 or TRBV12-4, the J call TRBJ2-2; D remains unclear. The germline V and J ends were trimmed by 3 bases and 3 bases, with 14 bases remaining between them. The CDR3 is 16 residues long. This chain's CDR3 is CASSFVYGRDTGELFF. CDR3 nucleotide sequence: TGTGCCAGCAGTTTCGTGTACGGTAGGGACACCGGGGAGCTGTTTTTT.

The rearrangement joins TRBV20-1 to TRBJ2-7, with D perhaps TRBD2 (5 bases). Germline lookup yields CDR1 DFQATT and CDR2 SNEGSKA (reference sequence). Between the trimmed V and J ends, which lost 3 bases and 2 bases, there was a span of 11 bases. CDR3 length: 13 residues. CDR3 nucleotides: TGCAGTGCTAGGGTAGCGAAAACCTACGAGCAGTACTTC. Translated, it gives CSARVAKTYEQYF.

At least ten counts were recorded for this clonotype. This chain links TRBV5-4 with TRBJ2-3; possible D gene TRBD2, 6 bases. This CDR3 has 14 residues. Germline V gene data show CDR1 as SGHNT and CDR2 as YYREEE (reference sequence). V was shortened by 4 bases and J by 2 bases, with 11 bases between the two germline ends. The CDR3 DNA reads as TGTGCCAGCAGCCTCAGCGGGCCCACAGATACGCAGTATTTT. Protein product: CASSLSGPTDTQYF.

The V call is TRBV7-3, the J call TRBJ1-6, with D possibly matching TRBD1 (5 bases). CDR3 length: 14 amino acids. From germline, CDR1 is SGHTA and CDR2 FQGTGA. With 4 bases removed from V and 7 bases from J, the gap between germline ends came to 11 bases. CDR3 in amino acids: CASSSSGGNSPLHF. CDR3 nucleotide sequence: TGTGCCAGCAGCTCCTCGGGGGGGAATTCACCCCTCCACTTT. Filled out from reference TRBV7-3 and TRBJ1-6, the complete variable domain reads GAGVSQTPSNKVTEKGKYVELRCDPISGHTALYWYRQSLGQGPEFLIYFQGTGAADDSGLPNDRFFAVRPEGSVSTLKIQRTERGDSAVYLCASSSSGGNSPLHFGNGTRLTVT.

Worth noting for this clonotype: One end of the junction varies from germline; a read error may be responsible. The J gene is TRBJ2-2, the V gene TRBV11-3; 10 bases line up with TRBD2. The CDR3 is 17 residues long. The V gene's germline CDR1 is SGHNT and CDR2 YENEEA. The CDR3 DNA follows: TGTGCCAGCAGCCTAGATCCGGGACTAGCGCACACCGGGGAGCTGTTTTTT. It encodes CASSLDPGLAHTGELFF.

This clonotype has a handful of counts. The V and J genes are TRBV4-3 and TRBJ1-2; tentative D call: TRBD1 (5 bases). V was shortened by 7 bases and J by 4 bases, with 13 bases between the two germline ends. The V gene's germline CDR1 is LGHNA and CDR2 YSLEER. The CDR3 extends over 13 amino acids. CDR3 sequence reads: CASIRGRAYGYTF. The CDR3 DNA sequence: TGCGCCAGCATAAGGGGCAGGGCCTATGGCTACACCTTC.

This clonotype was picked up a small number of times. The chain uses TRBV6-1 and TRBJ2-7, with TRBD1 matching 9 bases. CDR1 is MNHNS and CDR2 is SASEGT in the germline V gene. The CDR3 totals 15 residues. Germline trimming cut 6 bases from V and 3 bases from J; bases unmatched to any gene: 9. CDR3 region: CASSLGQGRYYEQYF. In DNA form, the CDR3 reads TGTGCCAGCAGCCTCGGACAGGGGCGATACTACGAGCAGTACTTC.

The genes are TRBV16 and TRBJ2-3, with D perhaps matching TRBD2 (5 bases). The germline V and J ends were trimmed by 2 bases and 2 bases, with 11 bases remaining between them. Germline values: CDR1 KGHSY, CDR2 FQNENV. This CDR3 is 15 amino acids long. Here the CDR3 reads CASSQPGLATDTQYF. The CDR3 nucleotides are TGTGCCAGCAGCCAACCTGGACTCGCCACAGATACGCAGTATTTT. Combining the CDR3 with reference TRBV16 and TRBJ2-3 gives the whole variable domain GEEVAQTPKHLVRGEGQKAKLYCAPIKGHSYVFWYQQVLKNEFKFLISFQNENVFDETGMPKERFSAKCLPNSPCSLEIQATKLEDSAVYFCASSQPGLATDTQYFGPGTRLTVL.

The rearrangement uses TRBV28 and TRBJ1-4, with D maybe TRBD1 (5 bases). In germline, CDR1 is MDHEN, CDR2 SYDVKM. This CDR3 comprises 14 residues. Deletions cut 0 bases from V and 7 bases from J, with 9 bases between. The CDR3 here is CASSLWQGGEKLFF. DNA for the CDR3: TGTGCCAGCAGTTTATGGCAGGGTGGTGAAAAACTGTTTTTT.

This chain connects TRBV7-2 to TRBJ2-1; 11 bases line up with TRBD1. This CDR3 comprises 15 residues. V lost 5 bases to trimming and J lost 4 bases; unmatched junction nucleotides: 4. Germline V lookup: CDR1 SGHTA, CDR2 FQGNSA. CDR3 amino acids: CASSPDRGHYNEQFF. The CDR3 region has the DNA TGTGCCAGCAGCCCGGACAGGGGGCATTACAATGAGCAGTTCTTC.

The CDR3 nucleotides read TGTGCCAGTAGTCCCAACAGGTATAGCAATCAGCCCCAGCATTTT. This codes for CASSPNRYSNQPQHF. The V gene is TRBV19, the J gene TRBJ1-5; D possibly corresponds to TRBD1 (5 bases). Between the trimmed V and J ends, which lost 5 bases and 0 bases, there was a span of 11 bases. CDR1 and CDR2 (germline): LNHDA, SQIVND (reference sequence). The CDR3 sequence is 15 residues long.

The chain combines TRBV3-1 with TRBJ1-5; D remains ambiguous. The germline V gene encodes CDR1 LGHDT and CDR2 YNNKEL (reference sequence). V gave up 0 bases and J gave up 7 bases, with 10 bases separating them. CDR3 length: 14 amino acids. The CDR3 region is CASSQEGYVQPQHF. CDR3 DNA: TGTGCCAGCAGCCAAGAAGGCTATGTACAGCCCCAGCATTTT.

The table lists this clonotype with a few counts. This rearrangement joins TRBV4-3 to TRBJ2-2; TRBD1 is a possible D gene (5 bases). The V end lost 6 bases, the J end lost 7 bases, and 18 bases lay between the germline ends. Germline CDR1 is LGHNA and CDR2 is YSLEER. The CDR3 extends over 15 amino acids. CDR3 loop: CASRLGADWSGELFF. CDR3 DNA sequence: TGCGCCAGCAGGTTAGGGGCAGACTGGAGCGGGGAGCTGTTTTTT.

The chain uses TRBV29-1 and TRBJ2-7; 8 bases are shared with TRBD2. Germline lookup yields CDR1 SQVTM and CDR2 ANQGSEA. V trimming: 5 bases; J trimming: 6 bases; junction bases outside the gene matches: 6. The CDR3 sequence is 12 residues long. This chain's CDR3 is CSVCCLAGEQYF. In nucleotides, the CDR3 is TGCAGCGTTTGTTGTCTAGCGGGCGAGCAGTACTTC.